Below are 22 T cell receptor beta chains sequenced from a single sample in a study of blood T cell repertoires in COVID-19. The protocol was immunoSEQ multiplex PCR, while the TCRdb copy is restricted to in-frame clones and leaves out a portion. The table lists some 150,000 clones, more than 75% of them singletons. Sequencing was done on a sample of peripheral blood. Receptor source: a woman aged 45 to 65 with acute or convalescent COVID-19.

This rearrangement joins TRBV7-9 to TRBJ1-1; no reliable D call. The CDR3 spans 12 residues. Germline CDR1 is SEHNR and CDR2 is FQNEAQ (reference sequence). The V end was cut by 4 bases, the J end by 5 bases, with 8 bases between. Written as DNA, the CDR3 is TGTGCCAGCAGCTACGGAGGGACTGAAGCTTTCTTT. Residues: CASSYGGTEAFF.

This clone occurred once. The chain employs TRBV4-2 and TRBJ1-1; D is uncertain. Germline CDR1 and CDR2: LGHNA and YNFKEQ. The CDR3 runs 14 residues. The V gene lost 4 bases and the J gene lost 8 bases, with 17 bases spanning the gap. Here the CDR3 DNA reads TGTGCCAGCAGCCCGAGTAACCCGGGAAGAGAAGCTTTCTTT. Its protein product is CASSPSNPGREAFF.

The genes are TRBV6-1 and TRBJ2-5, with D unclear. This CDR3 spans 13 amino acids. Germline V gives CDR1 MNHNS, CDR2 SASEGT. Trimming shortened V by 3 bases and J by 5 bases, and 10 bases separated the two germline ends. As DNA, the CDR3 is TGTGCCAGCAGTGAGGTGCCCAGTGAGACCCAGTACTTC. Residues: CASSEVPSETQYF.

The chain links TRBV10-3 to TRBJ2-3; 9 bases align to TRBD2. Trimming removed 0 bases from V and 5 bases from J; junction bases left unmatched: 9. Germline-derived CDR1 and CDR2 are ENHRY and SYGVKD. CDR3 size: 17 residues. In DNA, the CDR3 is TGTGCCATCAGTGAGTCGAGGCCGCGGGGGGGCAAAGATACGCAGTATTTT. Its translation is CAISESRPRGGKDTQYF.

The chain uses TRBV5-1 and TRBJ2-2; tentative D call: TRBD2 (5 bases). The germline V and J ends were trimmed by 4 bases and 4 bases, with 14 bases remaining between them. CDR1 is SGHRS and CDR2 is YFSETQ in the germline V gene. This CDR3 is 15 amino acids long. The CDR3 here is CASSTDTSTTGELFF. CDR3 nucleotides: TGCGCCAGCAGCACCGACACTAGTACCACCGGGGAGCTGTTTTTT.

The rearrangement links TRBV15 to TRBJ1-1; D gene unclear. The germline V gene encodes CDR1 LNHNV and CDR2 YYDKDF (reference sequence). Trimming left V 0 bases short and J 0 bases short, with 8 bases between. The CDR3 runs 15 residues. The CDR3 region is CATSRDKLLNTEAFF. In nucleotides, the CDR3 is TGTGCCACCAGCAGAGATAAGCTACTGAACACTGAAGCTTTCTTT.

The rearrangement joins TRBV2 to TRBJ1-1; unclear D gene. CDR1 and CDR2 from the germline V gene are SNHLY and FYNNEI. The CDR3 has 13 residues. Trimming took 4 bases from V and 7 from J, leaving 13 bases between them. Here the CDR3 reads CASSATGGNEAFF. The CDR3 region has the DNA TGTGCCAGCAGTGCGACGGGCGGGAATGAAGCTTTCTTT. The full variable domain, with the rest looked up from reference TRBV2 and TRBJ1-1, is EPEVTQTPSHQVTQMGQEVILRCVPISNHLYFYWYRQILGQKVEFLVSFYNNEISEKSEIFDDQFSVERPDGSNFTLKIRSTKLEDSAMYFCASSATGGNEAFFGQGTRLTVV.

This clone is a singleton in its sample. The genes are TRBV4-1 and TRBJ1-5; 9 positions agree with TRBD1. Germline loops: CDR1 MGHRA, CDR2 YSYEKL. V lost 0 bases and J lost 9; bases outside the gene matches: 6. This CDR3 has 15 residues. This CDR3 is CASSQEVGQGRPQHF. The CDR3 DNA sequence: TGCGCCAGCAGCCAAGAAGTCGGACAGGGGCGGCCCCAGCATTTT.

This clone was seen more than once but under ten times. The genes are TRBV7-9 and TRBJ2-7; weak D call: TRBD2 (5 bases). This CDR3 spans 14 amino acids. V lost 2 bases and J 1 base, leaving 9 bases between the germline ends. Germline lookup yields CDR1 SEHNR and CDR2 FQNEAQ (reference sequence). The CDR3 here is CASSLNGESYEQYF. The CDR3 region has the DNA TGTGCCAGCAGCTTAAATGGGGAGTCCTACGAGCAGTACTTC. Based on the CDR3 plus reference TRBV7-9 and TRBJ2-7, the full variable domain is DTGVSQNPRHKITKRGQNVTFRCDPISEHNRLYWYRQTLGQGPEFLTYFQNEAQLEKSRLLSDRFSAERPKGSFSTLEIQRTEQGDSAMYLCASSLNGESYEQYFGPGTRLTVT.

Only a few counts were recorded for this clone. The same CDR3 arises from other DNA sequences in this sample as well. The chain recombines TRBV7-2 with TRBJ2-2; 9 positions match TRBD1. The trim removed 4 bases at V and 4 bases at J, leaving 1 base unmatched. CDR1 and CDR2 from the germline V gene are SGHTA and FQGNSA. This CDR3 has 14 amino acids. CDR3 in amino acids: CASSSGQGTGELFF. The CDR3 DNA is TGTGCCAGCAGCTCGGGACAGGGCACCGGGGAGCTGTTTTTT.

This chain connects TRBV5-8 to TRBJ1-2; no clear D gene. V gave up 2 bases and J gave up 4 bases, with 9 bases separating them. CDR3 length: 13 residues. CDR1 is SGHTS and CDR2 is YDEGEE in the germline V gene. The CDR3 region is CASSFGESYGYTF. The CDR3 DNA follows: TGTGCCAGCAGCTTCGGGGAGAGCTATGGCTACACCTTC. The entire variable domain, with the rest obtained from reference TRBV5-8 and TRBJ1-2, is as follows: EAGVTQSPTHLIKTRGQQATLRCSPISGHTSVYWYQQALGLGLQFLLWYDEGEERNRGNFPPRFSGRQFPNYSSELNVNALELEDSALYLCASSFGESYGYTFGSGTRLTVV.

The genes are TRBV28 and TRBJ2-5, with 10 bases lining up with TRBD1. CDR3 length: 20 residues. The germline V gene has CDR1 MDHEN and CDR2 SYDVKM. With 1 base clipped from V and 5 bases from J, the junction kept 19 bases outside the gene matches. Written as DNA, the CDR3 is TGTGCCAGCAGTTTATCACTCGTATTCGAACCGGGACAGGGGACCGAGACCCAGTACTTC. As protein: CASSLSLVFEPGQGTETQYF.

The gene calls are TRBV19 and TRBJ2-7; the D gene is possibly TRBD2 (6 bases). V was pared by 0 bases and J by 3 bases, with 18 bases between. The CDR3 sequence is 17 residues long. Germline lookup yields CDR1 LNHDA and CDR2 SQIVND (reference sequence). The DNA of the CDR3 is TGTGCCAGTAGTATAGATACCACCTACGCGGGATTCTACGAGCAGTACTTC. This encodes CASSIDTTYAGFYEQYF.

The chain employs TRBV6-5 and TRBJ2-3; the D gene is possibly TRBD2 (5 bases). V lost 6 bases to trimming and J lost 10 bases, with 17 bases between them. The CDR3 totals 13 residues. The germline V gene has CDR1 MNHEY and CDR2 SVGAGI. CDR3 DNA sequence: TGTGCCAGCAGAGCGGATATGACTGGGGCGCAGTATTTT. This codes for CASRADMTGAQYF.

This clone was seen once. CDR3 amino acids: CASSNRDSDEKLFF. DNA for the CDR3: TGTGCCAGCAGTAACCGGGACAGCGATGAAAAACTGTTTTTT. The chain couples TRBV6-5 to TRBJ1-4, with 7 positions matching TRBD1. Trimming took 5 bases from V and 6 from J; bases not matched to a gene: 6. Germline CDR1 is MNHEY and CDR2 is SVGAGI. This CDR3 has 14 amino acids.

V is TRBV4-3 and J is TRBJ2-1, with unresolved D. CDR3 length: 12 amino acids. V gave up 0 bases and J gave up 8 bases, with 5 bases separating them. Germline V CDR1 and CDR2: LGHNA, YSLEER. CDR3 sequence (DNA): TGCGCCAGCAGCCAAGAATCGGATGAGCAGTTCTTC. Encoded protein: CASSQESDEQFF.

This clone came up a few times. The chain has TRBV28 and TRBJ1-3; D might be TRBD1 (6 bases). CDR3 size: 19 residues. Trimming left V 7 bases short and J 2 bases short, with 27 bases between. Germline CDR1 is MDHEN and CDR2 is SYDVKM. The CDR3 sequence is CASTPISPSVEGAGNTIYF. Written as DNA, the CDR3 is TGTGCCAGCACCCCGATAAGCCCCTCAGTCGAGGGGGCTGGAAACACCATATATTTT.

This clone was recorded only once. Since a much larger clone is just one base distant, this may be a read error. This chain joins TRBV9 and TRBJ2-6, with D unresolved. Germline V CDR1 and CDR2: SGDLS, YYNGEE. The CDR3 loop spans 14 amino acids. V lost 4 bases and J lost 0, with 5 bases in between. The chain's CDR3 is CASSSLSGANVLTF. The CDR3 DNA reads TGTGCCAGCAGCTCCCTCTCTGGGGCCAACGTCCTGACTTTC.

The rearrangement joins TRBV5-1 to TRBJ2-6; maybe TRBD2 (5 bases). The germline V and J ends were trimmed by 1 base and 4 bases, with 12 bases remaining between them. This CDR3 has 16 amino acids. Germline loops: CDR1 SGHRS, CDR2 YFSETQ. CDR3 DNA: TGCGCCAGCAGCTTGTTCCGGGGAACAGGGGCCAACGTCCTGACTTTC. The encoded protein is CASSLFRGTGANVLTF.

The chain employs TRBV19 and TRBJ1-2, with 9 bases fitting TRBD1. The CDR3 extends over 15 amino acids. Per the germline V gene, CDR1 is LNHDA and CDR2 is SQIVND (reference sequence). Trimming at V came to 7 bases and at J to 4 bases, leaving 10 bases not matched to a gene. The DNA for the CDR3 is TGTGCCAGTACCATCCAAGGGACAGGGATCTATGGCTACACCTTC. Translating gives CASTIQGTGIYGYTF.

The chain uses TRBV4-2 and TRBJ2-1, with D perhaps TRBD1 (7 bases). Germline V CDR1 and CDR2: LGHNA, YNFKEQ. V lost 1 base to trimming and J lost 4 bases, with 11 bases between them. The CDR3 sequence is 15 residues long. DNA of the CDR3: TGTGCCAGCAGCCAAGCAGGGGGGATATACAATGAGCAGTTCTTC. It yields the protein CASSQAGGIYNEQFF.

V and J are TRBV5-1 and TRBJ1-5, with 7 bases fitting TRBD1. Germline-derived CDR1 and CDR2 are SGHRS and YFSETQ. The CDR3 sequence is 14 residues long. V shed 4 bases, J shed 7 bases, and the junction held 8 bases outside the gene matches. The CDR3 sequence is CASSMGQGDQPQHF. Here the CDR3 DNA reads TGCGCCAGCAGCATGGGGCAGGGGGACCAGCCCCAGCATTTT.